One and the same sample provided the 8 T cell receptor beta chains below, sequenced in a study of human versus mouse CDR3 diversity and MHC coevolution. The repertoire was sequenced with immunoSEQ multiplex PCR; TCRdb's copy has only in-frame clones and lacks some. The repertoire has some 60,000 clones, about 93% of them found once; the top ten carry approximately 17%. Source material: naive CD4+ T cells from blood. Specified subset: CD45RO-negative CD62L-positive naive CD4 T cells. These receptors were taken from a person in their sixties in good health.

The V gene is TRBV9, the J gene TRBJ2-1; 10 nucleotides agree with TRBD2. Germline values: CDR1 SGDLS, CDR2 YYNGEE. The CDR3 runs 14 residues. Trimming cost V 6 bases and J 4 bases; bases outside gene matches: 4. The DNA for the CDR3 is TGTGCCAGCACCGGACTAGCGGAGTACAATGAGCAGTTCTTC. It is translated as CASTGLAEYNEQFF.

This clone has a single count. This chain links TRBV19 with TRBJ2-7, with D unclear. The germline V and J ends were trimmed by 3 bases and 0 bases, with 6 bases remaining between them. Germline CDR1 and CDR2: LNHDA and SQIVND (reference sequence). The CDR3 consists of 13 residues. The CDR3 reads CASSIGLSYEQYF. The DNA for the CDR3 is TGTGCCAGTAGTATTGGGCTCTCCTACGAGCAGTACTTC. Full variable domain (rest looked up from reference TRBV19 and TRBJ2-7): DGGITQSPKYLFRKEGQNVTLSCEQNLNHDAMYWYRQDPGQGLRLIYYSQIVNDFQKGDIAEGYSVSREKKESFPLTVTSAQKNPTAFYLCASSIGLSYEQYFGPGTRLTVT.

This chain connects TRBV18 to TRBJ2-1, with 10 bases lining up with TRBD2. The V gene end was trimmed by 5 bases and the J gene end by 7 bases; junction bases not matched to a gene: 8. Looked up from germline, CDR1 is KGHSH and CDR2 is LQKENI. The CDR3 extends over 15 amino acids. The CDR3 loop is CASSTRLAGVNEQFF. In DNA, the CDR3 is TGTGCCAGCTCAACGCGGCTAGCGGGAGTAAATGAGCAGTTCTTC.

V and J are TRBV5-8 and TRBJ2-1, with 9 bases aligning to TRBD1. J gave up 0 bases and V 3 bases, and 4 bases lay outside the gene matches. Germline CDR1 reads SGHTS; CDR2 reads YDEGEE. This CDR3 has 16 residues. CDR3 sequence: CASSYRDRASYNEQFF. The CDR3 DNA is TGTGCCAGCAGCTACCGGGACAGGGCCTCCTACAATGAGCAGTTCTTC. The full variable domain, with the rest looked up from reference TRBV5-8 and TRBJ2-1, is EAGVTQSPTHLIKTRGQQATLRCSPISGHTSVYWYQQALGLGLQFLLWYDEGEERNRGNFPPRFSGRQFPNYSSELNVNALELEDSALYLCASSYRDRASYNEQFFGPGTRLTVL.

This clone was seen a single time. The CDR3 DNA follows: TGTGCCTGGGCGAGTGGGGCCAGGGTTCAGGGCAATGAGCAGTTCTTC. Its protein product is CAWASGARVQGNEQFF. V gene TRBV30 combines with J gene TRBJ2-1; tentative D call: TRBD1 (5 bases). Germline V gene lookup returns CDR1 GTSNPN and CDR2 SVGIG (reference sequence). The CDR3 extends over 16 amino acids. V was pared by 5 bases and J by 6 bases, with 23 bases between.

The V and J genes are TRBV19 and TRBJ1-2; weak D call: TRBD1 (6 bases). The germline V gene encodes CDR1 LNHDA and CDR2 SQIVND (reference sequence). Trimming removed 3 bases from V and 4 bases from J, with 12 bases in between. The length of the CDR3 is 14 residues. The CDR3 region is CASSIGQTFYGYTF. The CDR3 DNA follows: TGTGCCAGTAGTATCGGACAGACCTTCTATGGCTACACCTTC.

The chain's CDR3 is CSVEIVQGEDGYTF. CDR3 nucleotide sequence: TGCAGCGTTGAAATCGTACAGGGTGAGGATGGCTACACCTTC. The chain recombines TRBV29-1 with TRBJ1-2; D is possibly TRBD1 (6 bases). CDR1 SQVTM and CDR2 ANQGSEA come from the germline V gene. The CDR3 contains 14 residues. V was trimmed by 2 bases and J by 6 bases, leaving 16 bases between them.

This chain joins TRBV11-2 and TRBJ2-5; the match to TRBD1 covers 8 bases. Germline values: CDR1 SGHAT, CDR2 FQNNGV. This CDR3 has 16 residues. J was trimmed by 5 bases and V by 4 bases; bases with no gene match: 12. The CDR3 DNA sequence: TGTGCCAGCAGCTCCGGTCGGGGCAGGGGGCGTGAGACCCAGTACTTC. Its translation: CASSSGRGRGRETQYF.